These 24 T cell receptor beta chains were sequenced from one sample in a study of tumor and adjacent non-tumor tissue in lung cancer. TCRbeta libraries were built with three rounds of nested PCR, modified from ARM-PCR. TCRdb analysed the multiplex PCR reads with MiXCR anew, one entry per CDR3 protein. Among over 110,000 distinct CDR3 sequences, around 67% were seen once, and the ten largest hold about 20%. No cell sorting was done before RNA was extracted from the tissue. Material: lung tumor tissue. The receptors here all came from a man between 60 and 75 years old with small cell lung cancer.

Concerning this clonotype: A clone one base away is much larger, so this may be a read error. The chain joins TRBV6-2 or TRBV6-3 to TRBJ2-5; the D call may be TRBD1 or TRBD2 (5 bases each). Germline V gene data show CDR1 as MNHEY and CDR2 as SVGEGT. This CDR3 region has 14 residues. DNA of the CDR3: TGTGCCAGCACATTCGCCCTCCGACCGGGGACCCACTACTTC. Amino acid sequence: CASTFALRPGTHYF.

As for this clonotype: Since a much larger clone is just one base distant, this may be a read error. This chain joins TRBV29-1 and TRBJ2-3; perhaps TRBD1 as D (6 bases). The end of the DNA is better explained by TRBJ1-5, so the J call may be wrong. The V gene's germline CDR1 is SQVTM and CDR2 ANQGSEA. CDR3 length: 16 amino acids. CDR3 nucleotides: TGCAGCGTTGACGGCGGGACTAGCGGGAGGACAGATACGCAGCATTTT. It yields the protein CSVDGGTSGRTDTQHF.

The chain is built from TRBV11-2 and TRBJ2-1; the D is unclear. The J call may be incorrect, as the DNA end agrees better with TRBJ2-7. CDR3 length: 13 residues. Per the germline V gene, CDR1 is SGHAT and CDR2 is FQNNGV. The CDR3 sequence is CASSRYSYNEQYF. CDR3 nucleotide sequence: TGTGCCAGCAGCCGGTACAGCTACAATGAGCAGTACTTC.

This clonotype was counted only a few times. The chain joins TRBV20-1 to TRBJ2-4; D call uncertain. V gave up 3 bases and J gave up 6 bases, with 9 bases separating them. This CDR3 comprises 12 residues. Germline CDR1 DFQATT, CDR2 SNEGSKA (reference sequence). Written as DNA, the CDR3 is TGCAGTGCTAGCCACGACACAAACATTCAGTACTTC. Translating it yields CSASHDTNIQYF.

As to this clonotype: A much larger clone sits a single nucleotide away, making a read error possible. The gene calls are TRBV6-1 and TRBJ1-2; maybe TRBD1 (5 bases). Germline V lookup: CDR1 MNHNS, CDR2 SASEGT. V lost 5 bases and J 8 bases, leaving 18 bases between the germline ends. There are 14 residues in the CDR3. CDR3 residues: CASSPGTCFGGYTF. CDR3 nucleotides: TGTGCCAGCAGTCCCGGGACCTGCTTTGGGGGCTACACCTTC.

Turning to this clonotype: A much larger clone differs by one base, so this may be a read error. The chain's CDR3 is CASSRSIDTQYF. CDR3 nucleotide sequence: TGTGCCAGCAGTCGAAGCATAGATACGCAGTATTTT. V and J are TRBV6-5 and TRBJ2-3; D remains ambiguous. This CDR3 has 12 amino acids. Germline V lookup: CDR1 MNHEY, CDR2 SVGAGI.

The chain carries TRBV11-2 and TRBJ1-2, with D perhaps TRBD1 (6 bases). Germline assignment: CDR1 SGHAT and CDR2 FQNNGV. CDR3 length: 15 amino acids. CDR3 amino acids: CASGLGPGVFENYTF. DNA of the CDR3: TGTGCAAGCGGCTTGGGACCAGGGGTTTTTGAGAACTACACCTTC.

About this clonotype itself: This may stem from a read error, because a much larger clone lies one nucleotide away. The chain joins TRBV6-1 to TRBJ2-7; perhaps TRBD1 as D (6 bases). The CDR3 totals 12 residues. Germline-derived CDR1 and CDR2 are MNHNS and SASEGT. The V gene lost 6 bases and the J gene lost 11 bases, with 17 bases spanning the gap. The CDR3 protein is CASRTSRGPKYF. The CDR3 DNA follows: TGTGCCAGCAGAACCTCCAGGGGCCCGAAGTACTTC.

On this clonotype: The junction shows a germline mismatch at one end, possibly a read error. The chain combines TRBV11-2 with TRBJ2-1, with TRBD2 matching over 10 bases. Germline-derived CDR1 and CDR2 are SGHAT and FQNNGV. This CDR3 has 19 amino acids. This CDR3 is CVSSLPGLAPRKGYNEQFF. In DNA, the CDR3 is TGTGTCAGCAGCCTACCGGGACTAGCGCCGAGAAAGGGCTACAATGAGCAGTTCTTC.

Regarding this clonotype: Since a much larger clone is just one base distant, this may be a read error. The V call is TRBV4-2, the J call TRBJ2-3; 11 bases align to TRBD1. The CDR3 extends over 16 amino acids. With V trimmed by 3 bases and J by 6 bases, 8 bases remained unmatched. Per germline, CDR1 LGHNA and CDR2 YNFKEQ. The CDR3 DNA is TGTGCCAGCAGCCAGGGGGACAGGGGGATAGGGGATACGCAGTATTTT. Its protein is CASSQGDRGIGDTQYF.

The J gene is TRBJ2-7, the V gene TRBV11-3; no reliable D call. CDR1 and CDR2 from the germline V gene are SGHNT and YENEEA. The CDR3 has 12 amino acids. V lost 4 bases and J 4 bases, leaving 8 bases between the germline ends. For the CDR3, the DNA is TGTGCCAGCAGCTGGTGCTTTTACGAGCAGTACGTC. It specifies CASSWCFYEQYV.

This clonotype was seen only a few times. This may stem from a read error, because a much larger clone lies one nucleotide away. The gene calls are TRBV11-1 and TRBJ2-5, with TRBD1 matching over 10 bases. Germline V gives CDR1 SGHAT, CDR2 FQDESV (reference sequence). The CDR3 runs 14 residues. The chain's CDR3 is CASSSGQGRETQCF. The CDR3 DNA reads TGTGCCAGCAGCTCGGGACAGGGGCGAGAGACCCAGTGCTTC.

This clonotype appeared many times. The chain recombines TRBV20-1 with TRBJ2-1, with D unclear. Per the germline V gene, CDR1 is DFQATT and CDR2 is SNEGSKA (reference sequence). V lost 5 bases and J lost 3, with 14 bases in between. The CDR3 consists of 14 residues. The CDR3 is CSAEKGSYYNEQFF. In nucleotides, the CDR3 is TGCAGTGCTGAGAAGGGTTCATACTACAATGAGCAGTTCTTC.

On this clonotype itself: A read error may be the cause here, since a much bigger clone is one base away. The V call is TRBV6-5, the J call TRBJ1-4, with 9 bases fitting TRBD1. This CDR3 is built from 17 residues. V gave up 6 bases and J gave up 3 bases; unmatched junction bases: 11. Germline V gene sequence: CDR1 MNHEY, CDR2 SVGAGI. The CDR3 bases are TGTGCCAGCAGCCGGAACCCCTGGACAGGGGCTAATGAAAAACTGTTTTTT. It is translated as CASSRNPWTGANEKLFF.

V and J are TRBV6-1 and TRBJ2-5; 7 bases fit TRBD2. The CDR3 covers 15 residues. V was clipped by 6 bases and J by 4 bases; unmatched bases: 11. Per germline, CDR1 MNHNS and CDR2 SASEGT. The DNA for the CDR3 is TGTGCCAGCAGCTGGACTAGAGGGAGGGTAGAGACCCAGTACTTC. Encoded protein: CASSWTRGRVETQYF.

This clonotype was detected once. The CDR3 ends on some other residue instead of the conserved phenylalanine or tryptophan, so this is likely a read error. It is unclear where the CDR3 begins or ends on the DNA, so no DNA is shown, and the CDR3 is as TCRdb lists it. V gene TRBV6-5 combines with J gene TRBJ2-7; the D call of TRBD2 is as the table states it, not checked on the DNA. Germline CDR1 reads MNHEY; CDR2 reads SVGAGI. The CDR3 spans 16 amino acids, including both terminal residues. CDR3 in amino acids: CASSYSRTCGKYEQYL.

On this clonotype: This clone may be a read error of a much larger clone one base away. Here the CDR3 DNA reads TGTGTCAGCAGCCAAGCCCCTTCCCCCTACAATGAGCAGTTCTTC. This sequence encodes CVSSQAPSPYNEQFF. The chain joins TRBV4-2 to TRBJ2-1; no firm D call. Germline loops: CDR1 LGHNA, CDR2 YNFKEQ. This CDR3 comprises 15 residues.

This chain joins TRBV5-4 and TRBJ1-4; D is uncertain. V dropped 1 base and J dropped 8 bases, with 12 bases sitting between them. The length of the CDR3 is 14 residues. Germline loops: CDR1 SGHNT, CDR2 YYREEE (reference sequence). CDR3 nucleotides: TGTGCCAGCAGCTTGCAGAGGTCGCGGGAAAAACTGTTTTTT. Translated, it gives CASSLQRSREKLFF.

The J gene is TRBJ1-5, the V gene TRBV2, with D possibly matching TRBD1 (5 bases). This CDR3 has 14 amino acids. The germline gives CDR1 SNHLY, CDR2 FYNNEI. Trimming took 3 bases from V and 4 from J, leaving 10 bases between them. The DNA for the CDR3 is TGTGCCAGCAGTGATAGAGGGGAAAATCAGCCCCAGCATTTT. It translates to CASSDRGENQPQHF.

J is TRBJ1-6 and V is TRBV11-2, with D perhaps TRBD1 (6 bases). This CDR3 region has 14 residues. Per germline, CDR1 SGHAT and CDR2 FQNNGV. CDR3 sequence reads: CTSSLTRGGSPLHF. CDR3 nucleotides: TGTACTAGCAGCTTAACCAGGGGCGGCTCACCCCTCCACTTT.

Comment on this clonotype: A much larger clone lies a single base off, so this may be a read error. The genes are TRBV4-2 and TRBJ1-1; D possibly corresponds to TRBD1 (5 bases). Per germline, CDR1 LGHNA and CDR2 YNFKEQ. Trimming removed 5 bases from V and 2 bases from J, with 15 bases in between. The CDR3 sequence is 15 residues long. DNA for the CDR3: TGTGCCAGCAGCTACACGGGACGGGGTAACACTGAAGCTTTCTTT. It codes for CASSYTGRGNTEAFF.

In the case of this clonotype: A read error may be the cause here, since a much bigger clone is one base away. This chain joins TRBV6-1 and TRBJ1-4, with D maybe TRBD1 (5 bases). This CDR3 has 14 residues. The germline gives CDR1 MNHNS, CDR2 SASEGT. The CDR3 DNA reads TGTGCCAGCAGTGAGATGACAGACAATGAAATACTGTTTTTT. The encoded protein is CASSEMTDNEILFF.

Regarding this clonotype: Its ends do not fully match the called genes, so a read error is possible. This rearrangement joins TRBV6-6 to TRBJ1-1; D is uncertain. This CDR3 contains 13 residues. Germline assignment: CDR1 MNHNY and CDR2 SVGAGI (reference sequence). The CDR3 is CVSSIGENTEAFF. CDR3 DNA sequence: TGTGTCAGCAGTATCGGAGAGAACACTGAAGCTTTCTTT.

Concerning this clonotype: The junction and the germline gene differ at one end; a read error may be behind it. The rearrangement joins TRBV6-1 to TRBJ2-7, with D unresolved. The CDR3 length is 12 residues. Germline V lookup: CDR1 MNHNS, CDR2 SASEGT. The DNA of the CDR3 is TGTGCCCGCAGCAGTGTCGAGGACGAGCAGTACTTC. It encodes CARSSVEDEQYF.